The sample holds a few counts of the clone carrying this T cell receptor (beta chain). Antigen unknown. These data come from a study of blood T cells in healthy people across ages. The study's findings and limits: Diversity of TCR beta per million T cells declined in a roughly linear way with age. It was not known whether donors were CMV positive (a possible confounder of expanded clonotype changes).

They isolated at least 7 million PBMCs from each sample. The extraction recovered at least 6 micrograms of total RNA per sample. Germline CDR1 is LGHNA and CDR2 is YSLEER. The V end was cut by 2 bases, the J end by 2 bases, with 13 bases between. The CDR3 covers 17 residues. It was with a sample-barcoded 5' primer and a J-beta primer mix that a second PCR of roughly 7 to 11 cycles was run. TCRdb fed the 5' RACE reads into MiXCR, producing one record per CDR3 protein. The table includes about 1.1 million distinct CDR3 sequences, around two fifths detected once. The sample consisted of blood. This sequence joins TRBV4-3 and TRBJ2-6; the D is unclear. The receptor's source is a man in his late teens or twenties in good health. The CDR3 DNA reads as TGCGCCAGCAGCCAAACCCCAGGAAGAGCTGGGGCCAACGTCCTGACTTTC. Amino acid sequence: CASSQTPGRAGANVLTF.